The 27 T cell receptor beta chains reported below all come from one sample, sequenced in a study of technical replicates of blood from several donors. Clones were sequenced by immunoSEQ multiplex PCR, and TCRdb holds only the in-frame ones, with some missing. The profile shows tens of thousands of clones, 98% of them singletons. Material: T cells isolated from PBMCs. The source is a human donor in good health.

The chain couples TRBV11-1 to TRBJ2-7; no firm D call. Germline V gene data show CDR1 as SGHAT and CDR2 as FQDESV (reference sequence). The CDR3 has 14 amino acids. V was clipped by 5 bases and J by 3 bases, with 14 bases between them. CDR3: CASSPGAGLYEQYF. The CDR3 nucleotides read TGTGCCAGCAGCCCAGGTGCAGGCCTCTACGAGCAGTACTTC.

The J gene is TRBJ2-7, the V gene TRBV19, with 8 bases fitting TRBD2. V gave up 3 bases and J gave up 3 bases; unmatched junction bases: 7. CDR3 length: 15 residues. Germline V gene sequence: CDR1 LNHDA, CDR2 SQIVND (reference sequence). CDR3 coding DNA: TGTGCCAGTAGTATTTACAGCGGGAGAATCTACGAGCAGTACTTC. Amino acid sequence: CASSIYSGRIYEQYF.

The V and J genes are TRBV7-9 and TRBJ1-4, with D uncertain. Germline V gives CDR1 SEHNR, CDR2 FQNEAQ (reference sequence). The CDR3 sequence is 15 residues long. Trimming cost V 4 bases and J 4 bases, with 13 bases left between them. CDR3 residues: CASSSPQVDNEKLFF. CDR3 nucleotides: TGTGCCAGCAGCTCGCCCCAGGTTGATAATGAAAAACTGTTTTTT.

In this sample, this clone turned up once. The rearrangement uses TRBV7-3 and TRBJ1-2; D gene unclear. The V gene lost 3 bases and the J gene lost 0 bases, with 11 bases spanning the gap. This CDR3 has 15 residues. CDR1 and CDR2 from the germline V gene are SGHTA and FQGTGA. For the CDR3, the DNA is TGTGCCAGCAGCTTGGGTCCCGGGTCTAACTATGGCTACACCTTC. As protein: CASSLGPGSNYGYTF.

The genes are TRBV5-1 and TRBJ1-1; D gene unclear. CDR1 SGHRS and CDR2 YFSETQ come from the germline V gene. This CDR3 spans 12 amino acids. V was pared by 0 bases and J by 7 bases, with 7 bases between. The CDR3 bases are TGCGCCAGCAGCTTGGACGGGTTTGAAGCTTTCTTT. Its protein product is CASSLDGFEAFF.

The V and J genes are TRBV5-6 and TRBJ1-4; no definite D call. The CDR3 runs 18 residues. V was pared by 0 bases and J by 0 bases, with 15 bases between. The germline V gene has CDR1 SGHDT and CDR2 YYEEEE. CDR3: CASSLEQKPISTNEKLFF. Written as DNA, the CDR3 is TGTGCCAGCAGCTTGGAACAGAAACCCATATCAACTAATGAAAAACTGTTTTTT.

The chain links TRBV30 to TRBJ2-1; TRBD1 is a possible D gene (6 bases). The CDR3 is made up of 14 amino acids. CDR1 and CDR2 from the germline V gene are GTSNPN and SVGIG (reference sequence). The V end lost 4 bases, the J end lost 2 bases, and 12 bases lay between the germline ends. This CDR3 reads CAWKGGVTYNEQFF. The CDR3 bases are TGTGCCTGGAAAGGGGGAGTAACCTACAATGAGCAGTTCTTC.

This rearrangement joins TRBV6-9 to TRBJ2-7, with 10 nucleotides matching TRBD1. The CDR3 runs to 12 residues. Germline CDR1 reads MNHGY; CDR2 reads SVAAGI. V gave up 7 bases and J gave up 6 bases; unmatched junction bases: 3. The CDR3 DNA is TGTGCCAGCACCCGGACAGGGGGCGAGCAGTACTTC. Translated, it gives CASTRTGGEQYF.

The chain links TRBV2 to TRBJ2-7; D possibly corresponds to TRBD2 (5 bases). Germline CDR1 reads SNHLY; CDR2 reads FYNNEI. The CDR3 totals 12 residues. Between the trimmed V and J ends, which lost 2 bases and 12 bases, there was a span of 14 bases. This CDR3 is CASSEWGAMRYF. CDR3 in DNA: TGTGCCAGCAGTGAATGGGGAGCAATGCGGTACTTC. Using reference TRBV2 and TRBJ2-7 for the parts outside the CDR3, the full variable domain is EPEVTQTPSHQVTQMGQEVILRCVPISNHLYFYWYRQILGQKVEFLVSFYNNEISEKSEIFDDQFSVERPDGSNFTLKIRSTKLEDSAMYFCASSEWGAMRYFGPGTRLTVT.

As regards this clone: Other nucleotide sequences in the sample specify the same CDR3. V usage is TRBV6-1 and J usage is TRBJ1-1, with D possibly being TRBD1 (6 bases). Germline assignment: CDR1 MNHNS and CDR2 SASEGT. CDR3 length equals 14 residues. Trimming removed 6 bases from V and 5 bases from J, with 16 bases in between. CDR3 amino acids: CASRVGGVGTEAFF. The CDR3 DNA reads as TGTGCCAGCAGGGTAGGGGGAGTAGGGACTGAAGCTTTCTTT.

The rearrangement uses TRBV27 and TRBJ1-4; D remains unclear. Germline CDR1 reads MNHEY; CDR2 reads SMNVEV (reference sequence). The V end lost 5 bases, the J end lost 0 bases, and 10 bases lay between the germline ends. This CDR3 has 15 amino acids. Here the CDR3 DNA reads TGTGCCAGCAGTCCCCGTTTAGCAACTAATGAAAAACTGTTTTTT. Amino acid sequence: CASSPRLATNEKLFF. The variable domain in full, with the rest retrieved from reference TRBV27 and TRBJ1-4, is EAQVTQNPRYLITVTGKKLTVTCSQNMNHEYMSWYRQDPGLGLRQIYYSMNVEVTDKGDVPEGYKVSRKEKRNFPLILESPSPNQTSLYFCASSPRLATNEKLFFGSGTQLSVL.

The CDR3 region is CASSSSPSYEQYF. As DNA, the CDR3 is TGTGCCAGCAGCTCTAGCCCTAGCTACGAGCAGTACTTC. The V call is TRBV5-4, the J call TRBJ2-7, with a weak D call TRBD2 (5 bases). The CDR3 extends over 13 amino acids. V gave up 3 bases and J gave up 3 bases, with 10 bases separating them. The germline V gene has CDR1 SGHNT and CDR2 YYREEE (reference sequence).

This clone was observed once. V usage is TRBV5-1 and J usage is TRBJ2-1; 11 bases align to TRBD2. Unmatched junction bases numbered 10, after V lost 2 bases and J lost 6 bases. CDR1 is SGHRS and CDR2 is YFSETQ in the germline V gene. The CDR3 totals 17 residues. CDR3 in DNA: TGCGCCAGCAGCTTATTGACTAGCGGGGCCCAGAGCAATGAGCAGTTCTTC. This codes for CASSLLTSGAQSNEQFF.

The gene calls are TRBV11-1 and TRBJ2-3; 8 bases agree with TRBD2. The CDR3 contains 16 residues. CDR1 is SGHAT, CDR2 FQDESV, per germline (reference sequence). After removal of 4 bases from V and 0 bases from J, the junction contained 6 bases not matched to a gene. CDR3 bases: TGTGCCAGCAGCTCCCGGACGGGAGGGAGCACAGATACGCAGTATTTT. Translation: CASSSRTGGSTDTQYF.

This clone was seen just once. The chain links TRBV16 to TRBJ2-7; D uncertain. CDR1 KGHSY and CDR2 FQNENV come from the germline V gene. This CDR3 region has 12 residues. V lost 4 bases to trimming and J lost 3 bases, with 7 bases between them. This CDR3 reads CASSPSLYEQYF. CDR3 sequence (DNA): TGTGCCAGCAGCCCGTCCCTCTACGAGCAGTACTTC.

The chain links TRBV11-3 to TRBJ1-2, with D possibly matching TRBD1 (6 bases). The CDR3 extends over 14 amino acids. Germline assignment: CDR1 SGHNT and CDR2 YENEEA. Trimming took 1 base from V and 6 from J, leaving 12 bases between them. CDR3 amino acids: CASSLGGGGDGYTF. DNA of the CDR3: TGTGCCAGCAGCTTAGGGGGCGGGGGCGATGGCTACACCTTC.

V usage is TRBV6-5 and J usage is TRBJ1-1; TRBD1 agrees at 7 bases. The CDR3 has 14 residues. Germline CDR1 is MNHEY and CDR2 is SVGAGI. Losses at the gene ends were 2 bases for V and 10 bases for J; bases not matched to a gene: 10. CDR3 bases: TGTGCCAGCAGTTACCTTCGGGACAGAGACCGAGCTTTCTTT. It translates to CASSYLRDRDRAFF.

The chain employs TRBV21-1 and TRBJ2-1; TRBD1 reflects the table's D call only, with no check against the DNA. TRBV21-1 is given as a pseudogene. This CDR3 is 14 amino acids long. The CDR3 loop reads CASSRRDRNNEQFF. For the CDR3, the DNA is TGTGCCAGCAGCAGGCGGGACAGAAACAATGAGCAGTTCTTC.

The chain couples TRBV29-1 to TRBJ1-1; 10 positions match TRBD1. Germline CDR1 SQVTM, CDR2 ANQGSEA. This CDR3 has 13 residues. The V segment lost 7 bases and the J segment 3 bases; nucleotides outside the gene matches: 5. In nucleotides, the CDR3 is TGCAGCGGAAGGACAGGGGGATACACTGAAGCTTTCTTT. Residues: CSGRTGGYTEAFF.

The chain couples TRBV29-1 to TRBJ1-2, with 8 bases aligning to TRBD1. Losses at the gene ends were 6 bases for V and 5 bases for J; bases not matched to a gene: 8. The CDR3 extends over 13 amino acids. From germline, CDR1 is SQVTM and CDR2 ANQGSEA. The CDR3 protein is CSVGGGTGYGYTF. The CDR3, as DNA: TGCAGCGTGGGTGGGGGGACAGGATATGGCTACACCTTC. Together with reference TRBV29-1 and TRBJ1-2, the CDR3 gives the full variable domain: SAVISQKPSRDICQRGTSLTIQCQVDSQVTMMFWYRQQPGQSLTLIATANQGSEATYESGFVIDKFPISRPNLTFSTLTVSNMSPEDSSIYLCSVGGGTGYGYTFGSGTRLTVV.

For the CDR3, the DNA is TGTGCCAGCAGTGATAACAGGGTGAGCCCGACTTCCACAGATACGCAGTATTTT. It specifies CASSDNRVSPTSTDTQYF. This sequence joins TRBV6-1 and TRBJ2-3; D is possibly TRBD1 (6 bases). The ends were cut back, 3 bases at V and 2 bases at J, with 21 bases in the middle. From germline, CDR1 is MNHNS and CDR2 SASEGT. This CDR3 has 18 amino acids.

This chain links TRBV27 with TRBJ1-1, with 7 bases identical to TRBD1. CDR3 length: 14 residues. Germline V CDR1 and CDR2: MNHEY, SMNVEV (reference sequence). V lost 6 bases and J lost 0; bases outside the gene matches: 4. CDR3 region: CASSAGTVNTEAFF. CDR3 DNA: TGTGCCAGCAGCGCCGGGACAGTGAACACTGAAGCTTTCTTT.

This clone was picked up one time. V is TRBV6-5 and J is TRBJ2-7; 7 bases line up with TRBD1. With 0 bases clipped from V and 1 base from J, the junction kept 3 bases outside the gene matches. The germline CDR1 and CDR2 sequences are MNHEY and SVGAGI. This CDR3 spans 15 amino acids. CDR3 DNA: TGTGCCAGCAGTTACTCGGAGGACAGGTCCTACGAGCAGTACTTC. It encodes CASSYSEDRSYEQYF.

The chain joins TRBV6-1 to TRBJ1-5; 7 bases are a match to TRBD1. The germline CDR1 and CDR2 sequences are MNHNS and SASEGT. The V gene end was trimmed by 9 bases and the J gene end by 0 bases; junction bases not matched to a gene: 5. CDR3 length: 14 residues. CDR3: CASRGQFSNQPQHF. The CDR3, as DNA: TGTGCCAGTAGGGGACAGTTTAGCAATCAGCCCCAGCATTTT.

The rearrangement joins TRBV25-1 to TRBJ2-7; perhaps TRBD1 as D (5 bases). V lost 8 bases to trimming and J lost 3 bases, with 8 bases between them. The CDR3 sequence is 11 residues long. Germline CDR1 and CDR2: MGHDK and SYGVNS. The CDR3 sequence: CASETGYEQYF. The CDR3 DNA follows: TGTGCCAGCGAAACAGGCTACGAGCAGTACTTC.

The J gene is TRBJ2-2, the V gene TRBV21-1; no DNA check was done on the table's D call, TRBD2. TRBV21-1 is a documented pseudogene. The CDR3 runs to 16 residues. The CDR3 region is CASSRGCGPLAGELFF. The CDR3 DNA is TGTGCCAGCAGCCGGGGGTGCGGGCCACTTGCCGGGGAGCTGTTTTTT.

The V and J genes are TRBV18 and TRBJ2-1; 13 nucleotides match TRBD2. Per germline, CDR1 KGHSH and CDR2 LQKENI. The CDR3 has 17 amino acids. J was trimmed by 0 bases and V by 3 bases; bases with no gene match: 2. CDR3 coding DNA: TGTGCCAGCTCACCCGGGACTAGCGGGGCCTCCTACAATGAGCAGTTCTTC. As protein: CASSPGTSGASYNEQFF.